These T cell receptor beta chains were read from a single sample in a study of molecular identifiers for immune sequencing clone quantification. TCRdb processed the PCR reads anew with MiXCR; each CDR3 protein has one entry. The table records approximately 37,000 distinct CDR3 sequences, 15% to 20% of them present only once. Sequencing input: naive CD8+ T cells from blood, with Jurkat cell RNA spiked in. Source of these receptors: a human donor in good health. Some libraries in this study had Jurkat cell RNA spiked in. CDR3s include the opening cysteine and the closing phenylalanine or tryptophan.

v_call | cdr3_length | cdr3_aa
TRBV28 | 18 | CASRSGAQIKWPKNIQYF
TRBV30 | 13 | CAWERPGANVLTF
TRBV9 | 15 | CASSVSTTNTGELFF
TRBV7-2 | 15 | CASRWGLAPYNEQFF
TRBV5-6 | 15 | CASSSDGSSTDTQYF
TRBV3-1 | 13 | CASSPGQSYEQYF
TRBV19 | 15 | CASSIKLAENYEQYF
TRBV3-1 | 14 | CASRETQRGTEAFF
TRBV29-1 | 12 | CSVEGNMNIQYF
TRBV5-5 | 16 | CASGPEYSHPTGGQFF
TRBV27 | 13 | CASSPGTSYEQYF
TRBV12-3/TRBV12-4 | 21 | CASSSTQTPHMLAGYTDTQYF
TRBV5-4 | 15 | CASRPQGVHLETQYF
TRBV2 | 16 | CASSEGWGQHTDTQYF
TRBV7-9 | 16 | CASSLARPGQTEKLFF
TRBV9 | 14 | CASSPGGGYREAFF
TRBV4-3 | 14 | CASSPDRESNEQFF
TRBV28 | 13 | CASLPPNTDTQYF
TRBV9 | 14 | CASSVGGPNTEAFF
TRBV4-1 | 14 | CASSQVGRLGEQYF
TRBV5-4 | 14 | CASSPDTLGGEQYF
TRBV9 | 12 | CAGSPDSYEQYF
TRBV20-1 | 13 | CSARGGTHYEQYF
TRBV5-4 | 14 | CASSLFGQTDTQYF
TRBV29-1 | 16 | CSVDFWGIGDTDTQYF
TRBV29-1 | 14 | CSVDDTGLPPEAFF
TRBV4-3 | 17 | CASSQGHTGTSYNEQFF
TRBV24-1 | 16 | CATSDGGGEEAGELFF
TRBV27 | 17 | CASSLGPQQGYYTEAFF
TRBV11-2 | 16 | CASSSPRGGLSNEQFF
TRBV25-1 | 14 | CASSSPDSTDTQYF
TRBV28 | 11 | CASSPEDTQYF
TRBV7-9 | 15 | CASSPTGKFTGELFF
TRBV11-2 | 12 | CASSFLTGELFF
TRBV20-1 | 14 | CSARGDEGTGELFF
TRBV10-3 | 17 | CAISGGQGTPNTGELFF
TRBV10-2 | 13 | CASSESQAGELFF
TRBV7-6 | 12 | CASSPNTGELFF
TRBV5-6 | 13 | CASSIKTRIEAFF
TRBV11-2 | 15 | CASSLVSTSGKNQFF
TRBV2 | 14 | CASSEAITNEKLFF
TRBV20-1 | 18 | CSARDGGGQGALNQPQHF
TRBV24-1 | 13 | CATSGPGGWTQYF
TRBV7-9 | 14 | CASSPDPPGGEQYF
TRBV5-5 | 16 | CASSLSARGNTGELFF
TRBV7-2 | 18 | CASSLAGRVKWIGNEQFF
TRBV27 | 18 | CASSLYWDGVWSGNTIYF
TRBV3-1 | 15 | CASSQATGTRYEQYF
TRBV7-8 | 14 | CASSSDRSNQPQHF
TRBV6-5 | 13 | CASSQQGTGELFF
TRBV10-2 | 16 | CASSRSTGLDNSPLHF
TRBV13 | 16 | CASSLGGLAGGNEQYF